This TCR beta chain appears in the sequencing data of a study of blood T cell repertoires in COVID-19. Study as a whole: Material from acute and convalescent COVID-19 was sourced from the United States, Italy and Spain. PBMCs, B-cell-depleted T cells, or T cells were the source of the cDNA or gDNA that made up the material.

As originally analysed: How many nucleated cells were present was estimated from reference gene primer amplification. Profiled with immunoSEQ multiplex PCR; TCRdb holds only in-frame clones, not every one. V and J calls plus clone size are reproduced from that table; the DNA served to infer D and trimming. This sample has 100,000 to 150,000 clones, with 60% to 80% found just once. The CDR3 runs 15 residues. V was clipped by 5 bases and J by 6 bases; unmatched bases: 8. Per the germline V gene, CDR1 is LNHDA and CDR2 is SQIVND (reference sequence). Sequencing was carried out using peripheral blood. The receptor was derived from a woman between 70 and 85 years old with acute or convalescent COVID-19. The chain couples TRBV19 to TRBJ1-5; 9 bases line up with TRBD1. CDR3 nucleotides: TGTGCCAGTAGTCCCGGGACAGGGTATCGTCAGCCCCAGCATTTT. Its protein is CASSPGTGYRQPQHF.